These 5 T cell receptor beta chains originate from one sample sequenced in a study of blood T cell repertoires in COVID-19. Clones were sequenced by immunoSEQ multiplex PCR, and TCRdb holds only the in-frame ones, with some missing. Of about 170,000 clones detected, 84% appear once; the ten largest clones hold roughly 8%. The sequencing input was peripheral blood. The receptors shown here come from a man aged 40-50 years who had recovered from COVID-19.

In this sample, this clone turned up once. One end of the junction is discordant with germline, which a read error may explain. This rearrangement joins TRBV19 to TRBJ2-7; a weak D match, TRBD1 (6 bases). The germline V gene has CDR1 LNHDA and CDR2 SQIVND (reference sequence). The CDR3 runs 15 residues. The CDR3 DNA reads TGTGCCAGTAGAATAGTCCCAGGGGTCGGCTACGAGCAGTACTTC. This codes for CASRIVPGVGYEQYF.

The V gene is TRBV5-1, the J gene TRBJ1-2, with a possible D match to TRBD1 (6 bases). V was shortened by 3 bases and J by 3 bases, with 9 bases between the two germline ends. This CDR3 has 13 amino acids. From germline, CDR1 is SGHRS and CDR2 YFSETQ. CDR3 in DNA: TGCGCCAGCAGCTCCACAGGGTACTATGGCTACACCTTC. Translation gives CASSSTGYYGYTF.

CDR3 residues: CASSLGPGNEQFF. CDR3 nucleotide sequence: TGTGCCAGCAGCTTAGGTCCAGGCAATGAGCAGTTCTTC. The genes are TRBV7-2 and TRBJ2-1; no firm D call. There are 13 residues in the CDR3. Germline CDR1 and CDR2: SGHTA and FQGNSA. V was cut by 1 base and J by 6 bases, with 7 bases left in between.

The chain carries TRBV6-2 or TRBV6-3 and TRBJ2-3; D is perhaps TRBD2 (5 bases). Germline assignment: CDR1 MNHEY and CDR2 SVGEGT. The CDR3 is made up of 21 amino acids. V was pared by 0 bases and J by 4 bases, with 29 bases between. CDR3 amino acids: CASSYSTARTPLGLAADTQYF. The CDR3 bases are TGTGCCAGCAGTTACTCGACCGCAAGGACCCCCTTAGGTCTAGCAGCAGATACGCAGTATTTT.

There are a few counts of this clone. The J gene is TRBJ2-7, the V gene TRBV7-6; D gene unclear. The CDR3 spans 15 residues. Germline CDR1 SGHVS, CDR2 FNYEAQ. The ends were cut back, 1 base at V and 0 bases at J, with 10 bases in the middle. CDR3 sequence reads: CASSLGSPSSYEQYF. Here the CDR3 DNA reads TGTGCCAGCAGCTTAGGATCGCCTAGCTCCTACGAGCAGTACTTC.